The 28 T cell receptor beta chains in this list originate from one sample, sequenced in a study of radiotherapy plus CTLA-4 blockade in lung cancer. Repertoires were generated with immunoSEQ multiplex PCR, while TCRdb's copy carries only in-frame clones and drops some. This table has roughly 85,000 clones, 85% to 90% appearing once. The starting material was peripheral blood, obtained from a patient treated with radiotherapy plus ipilimumab. These receptors were taken from a human donor with non-small cell lung cancer that progressed on radiotherapy plus ipilimumab.

The genes are TRBV5-1 and TRBJ2-3; either TRBD1 or TRBD2 may supply D (6 bases each). V dropped 4 bases and J dropped 4 bases, with 16 bases sitting between them. The CDR3 runs 15 residues. CDR1 and CDR2 from the germline V gene are SGHRS and YFSETQ. CDR3 DNA: TGCGCCAGCAGCGTATCCAGGGGACTGGCAGATACGCAGTATTTT. This gives the protein CASSVSRGLADTQYF.

The gene calls are TRBV27 and TRBJ2-2; weak D call: TRBD1 (6 bases). V was trimmed by 2 bases and J by 6 bases, leaving 19 bases between them. CDR3 length equals 17 residues. Germline assignment: CDR1 MNHEY and CDR2 SMNVEV (reference sequence). CDR3: CASSLTWQGTSPGELFF. The CDR3 DNA reads as TGTGCCAGCAGTTTAACTTGGCAGGGGACCTCCCCCGGGGAGCTGTTTTTT.

The CDR3 sequence: CASKLDKNGYTF. The CDR3 DNA reads TGTGCCAGCAAATTGGACAAGAATGGCTACACCTTC. The chain carries TRBV2 and TRBJ1-2; perhaps TRBD1 as D (5 bases). This CDR3 contains 12 residues. V was cut by 7 bases and J by 6 bases, with 12 bases left in between. Germline V gene sequence: CDR1 SNHLY, CDR2 FYNNEI. Complete variable domain (other parts from reference TRBV2 and TRBJ1-2): EPEVTQTPSHQVTQMGQEVILRCVPISNHLYFYWYRQILGQKVEFLVSFYNNEISEKSEIFDDQFSVERPDGSNFTLKIRSTKLEDSAMYFCASKLDKNGYTFGSGTRLTVV.

Only one count was recorded for this clone. The chain carries TRBV25-1 and TRBJ2-7; 7 nucleotides match TRBD2. The V segment lost 8 bases and the J segment 7 bases; nucleotides outside the gene matches: 8. Germline CDR1 is MGHDK and CDR2 is SYGVNS. This CDR3 spans 12 amino acids. CDR3 residues: CASVGGAGEQYF. The CDR3 region has the DNA TGTGCCAGCGTGGGAGGGGCTGGGGAGCAGTACTTC.

This clone occurred once. The chain uses TRBV18 and TRBJ2-5; D remains unclear. V was clipped by 3 bases and J by 7 bases, with 9 bases between them. The CDR3 has 12 amino acids. CDR1 is KGHSH, CDR2 LQKENI, per germline. Here the CDR3 reads CASSPTAPTQYF. The CDR3 DNA sequence: TGTGCCAGCTCACCCACGGCTCCGACCCAGTACTTC.

CDR3 residues: CASSLASLLLGEQFF. CDR3 in DNA: TGTGCCAGCAGCTTAGCCAGTCTCTTATTAGGGGAGCAGTTCTTC. The gene calls are TRBV11-2 and TRBJ2-1; D is uncertain. Per germline, CDR1 SGHAT and CDR2 FQNNGV. V was pared by 1 base and J by 10 bases, with 17 bases between. The CDR3 spans 15 residues. Drawing the rest from reference TRBV11-2 and TRBJ2-1, the complete variable domain is EAGVAQSPRYKIIEKRQSVAFWCNPISGHATLYWYQQILGQGPKLLIQFQNNGVVDDSQLPKDRFSAERLKGVDSTLKIQPAKLEDSAVYLCASSLASLLLGEQFFGPGTRLTVL.

This chain joins TRBV7-3 and TRBJ2-5; 7 nucleotides align to TRBD2. Germline V gene data show CDR1 as SGHTA and CDR2 as FQGTGA. J lost 7 bases, V lost 5 bases, and 10 bases had no gene match. The CDR3 runs 14 residues. CDR3 loop: CASSPAGTPGTQYF. The CDR3 DNA sequence: TGTGCCAGCAGCCCAGCGGGGACCCCAGGGACCCAGTACTTC.

The chain uses TRBV4-3 and TRBJ2-3; a weak D match, TRBD1 (6 bases). This CDR3 region has 16 residues. Trimming took 0 bases from V and 5 from J, leaving 15 bases between them. In germline, CDR1 is LGHNA, CDR2 YSLEER. The CDR3 sequence is CASSQEESRGIDTQYF. The CDR3 bases are TGCGCCAGCAGCCAAGAAGAGAGCAGGGGAATAGATACGCAGTATTTT.

The chain joins TRBV29-1 to TRBJ1-2; TRBD1 agrees at 10 bases. Germline V gene sequence: CDR1 SQVTM, CDR2 ANQGSEA. The V and J ends lost 5 bases and 2 bases, in that order; junction bases with no gene match: 2. The CDR3 is made up of 13 amino acids. CDR3 in DNA: TGCAGCGTTAGGGGACAGGGGAACTATGGCTACACCTTC. Translation: CSVRGQGNYGYTF.

This clone was seen only once. The chain has TRBV27 and TRBJ1-1, with D tentatively TRBD1 (5 bases). Germline V lookup: CDR1 MNHEY, CDR2 SMNVEV (reference sequence). Trimming cost V 6 bases and J 1 base, with 15 bases left between them. The CDR3 sequence is 15 residues long. As DNA, the CDR3 is TGTGCCAGCAGCCACACGGGACCCCGGAACACTGAAGCTTTCTTT. Protein product: CASSHTGPRNTEAFF.

The table lists this clone with a count of one. The chain is built from TRBV5-1 and TRBJ2-7; D gene ambiguous. V gave up 1 base and J gave up 4 bases, with 21 bases separating them. The CDR3 consists of 17 residues. The germline V gene has CDR1 SGHRS and CDR2 YFSETQ. The CDR3 nucleotides read TGCGCCAGCAGCTTGTCAGTCAGGAAGGCCCCTCCATACGAGCAGTACTTC. Translated, it gives CASSLSVRKAPPYEQYF.

The chain combines TRBV27 with TRBJ1-6; D is undetermined. The CDR3 runs 14 residues. CDR1 and CDR2 from the germline V gene are MNHEY and SMNVEV (reference sequence). V dropped 5 bases and J dropped 6 bases, with 11 bases sitting between them. The CDR3 nucleotides are TGTGCCAGCAGTCATCGGGAGGCTAATTCACCCCTCCACTTT. Its protein is CASSHREANSPLHF.

This chain joins TRBV11-2 and TRBJ2-3; no clear D. This CDR3 region has 13 residues. Per the germline V gene, CDR1 is SGHAT and CDR2 is FQNNGV. Trimming took 5 bases from V and 2 from J, leaving 8 bases between them. This CDR3 is CASSQLFTDTQYF. The CDR3 coding sequence is TGTGCCAGCAGCCAATTATTCACAGATACGCAGTATTTT.

This chain joins TRBV7-2 and TRBJ2-5; 8 bases agree with TRBD2. The J call may be faulty, since TRBJ2-7 better matches the DNA end. Germline values: CDR1 SGHTA, CDR2 FQGNSA. The CDR3 length is 15 residues. This chain's CDR3 is CASSLASGSSYEQYF. In DNA, the CDR3 is TGTGCCAGCAGCTTAGCGAGCGGGAGCTCCTACGAGCAGTACTTC.

The genes are TRBV7-9 and TRBJ2-1; 8 positions match TRBD1. V gave up 5 bases and J gave up 4 bases; unmatched junction bases: 4. This CDR3 contains 14 residues. The germline V gene encodes CDR1 SEHNR and CDR2 FQNEAQ (reference sequence). The DNA of the CDR3 is TGTGCCAGCAGCCCCGGACAGGGATACAATGAGCAGTTCTTC. It is translated as CASSPGQGYNEQFF. Combining the CDR3 with reference TRBV7-9 and TRBJ2-1 gives the whole variable domain DTGVSQNPRHKITKRGQNVTFRCDPISEHNRLYWYRQTLGQGPEFLTYFQNEAQLEKSRLLSDRFSAERPKGSFSTLEIQRTEQGDSAMYLCASSPGQGYNEQFFGPGTRLTVL.

The J gene is TRBJ2-5, the V gene TRBV28, with unresolved D. The CDR3 length is 13 residues. V was cut by 6 bases and J by 3 bases, with 11 bases left in between. CDR1 is MDHEN, CDR2 SYDVKM, per germline. The CDR3 reads CASSLLTEETQYF. Written as DNA, the CDR3 is TGTGCCAGCAGCCTCCTAACTGAAGAGACCCAGTACTTC.

The chain links TRBV6-6 to TRBJ2-6, with unresolved D. Between the trimmed V and J ends, which lost 6 bases and 4 bases, there was a span of 13 bases. CDR1 is MNHNY, CDR2 SVGAGI, per germline (reference sequence). There are 15 residues in the CDR3. CDR3 sequence (DNA): TGTGCCAGCAGCCCTCGGGTCTCCGGGGCCAACGTCCTGACTTTC. Its protein product is CASSPRVSGANVLTF.

The chain couples TRBV7-9 to TRBJ2-7, with a tentative D call TRBD2 (5 bases). Trimming took 5 bases from V and 12 from J, leaving 17 bases between them. The CDR3 runs 12 residues. Looked up from germline, CDR1 is SEHNR and CDR2 is FQNEAQ (reference sequence). This CDR3 reads CASSLEPGSGYF. The CDR3 DNA follows: TGTGCCAGCAGCCTCGAACCGGGATCTGGGTACTTC.

The chain uses TRBV9 and TRBJ2-7; 7 bases match TRBD1. Trimming removed 0 bases from V and 2 bases from J; junction bases left unmatched: 5. This CDR3 has 15 residues. Per germline, CDR1 SGDLS and CDR2 YYNGEE. The CDR3 DNA follows: TGTGCCAGCAGCGTAGGACAGGGTGTTGCCTACGAGCAGTACTTC. Its protein product is CASSVGQGVAYEQYF.

This clone has just one count. The CDR3 here is CASRSRTGELFF. The CDR3 DNA follows: TGCGCCAGCAGGAGTAGAACCGGGGAGCTGTTTTTT. The chain links TRBV5-1 to TRBJ2-2; D gene uncertain. Trimming took 5 bases from V and 5 from J, leaving 7 bases between them. Germline CDR1 SGHRS, CDR2 YFSETQ. CDR3 length: 12 residues.

This clone turned up a few times. V is TRBV18 and J is TRBJ2-1, with D maybe TRBD1 (6 bases). This CDR3 has 14 amino acids. V was cut by 0 bases and J by 5 bases, with 8 bases left in between. Germline CDR1 and CDR2: KGHSH and LQKENI. The CDR3 loop reads CASSPPRGNNEQFF. CDR3 DNA sequence: TGTGCCAGCTCACCACCGAGGGGGAACAATGAGCAGTTCTTC.

The gene calls are TRBV11-3 and TRBJ1-1; the D is unclear. Germline-derived CDR1 and CDR2 are SGHNT and YENEEA. The CDR3 is 13 amino acids. Trimming removed 3 bases from V and 1 base from J, with 6 bases in between. The CDR3 is CASSFSANTEAFF. DNA for the CDR3: TGTGCCAGCAGCTTTTCAGCGAACACTGAAGCTTTCTTT. Full variable domain (outside the CDR3, taken from reference TRBV11-3 and TRBJ1-1): EAGVVQSPRYKIIEKKQPVAFWCNPISGHNTLYWYLQNLGQGPELLIRYENEEAVDDSQLPKDRFSAERLKGVDSTLKIQPAELGDSAVYLCASSFSANTEAFFGQGTRLTVV.

The rearrangement uses TRBV28 and TRBJ1-5; maybe TRBD1 (5 bases). The CDR3 sequence is 13 residues long. From germline, CDR1 is MDHEN and CDR2 SYDVKM. Trimming took 7 bases from V and 6 from J, leaving 13 bases between them. The DNA of the CDR3 is TGTGCCAGCACTGTTCTGGGGCCTCAGCCCCAGCATTTT. It yields the protein CASTVLGPQPQHF.

The rearrangement links TRBV16 to TRBJ1-1; D uncertain. CDR1 and CDR2 from the germline V gene are KGHSY and FQNENV. The CDR3 contains 12 residues. V was pared by 0 bases and J by 10 bases, with 9 bases between. The CDR3 reads CASSQSYLGAFF. Here the CDR3 DNA reads TGTGCCAGCAGCCAATCATATTTGGGAGCTTTCTTT.

In nucleotides, the CDR3 is TGTGCCAGCAGTGCTGGGACTAGCGGTACAGATACGCAGTATTTT. It specifies CASSAGTSGTDTQYF. The V and J genes are TRBV2 and TRBJ2-3; 11 bases map to TRBD2. This CDR3 region has 15 residues. The germline V gene encodes CDR1 SNHLY and CDR2 FYNNEI. J gave up 3 bases and V 4 bases, and 3 bases lay outside the gene matches.

The genes are TRBV6-1 and TRBJ2-5, with TRBD1 matching over 7 bases. This CDR3 is built from 14 residues. Trimming took 4 bases from V and 2 from J; bases not matched to a gene: 4. The germline V gene encodes CDR1 MNHNS and CDR2 SASEGT. For the CDR3, the DNA is TGTGCCAGCAGTGGCCGGACAGGTCAAGAGACCCAGTACTTC. Translating gives CASSGRTGQETQYF.

This chain connects TRBV5-1 to TRBJ2-3; no clear D. The V end lost 0 bases, the J end lost 0 bases, and 8 bases lay between the germline ends. CDR1 and CDR2 from the germline V gene are SGHRS and YFSETQ. The CDR3 contains 15 residues. The CDR3 loop reads CASSLGHASTDTQYF. The CDR3 nucleotides read TGCGCCAGCAGCTTGGGACACGCTAGCACAGATACGCAGTATTTT.

Only a few counts were recorded for this clone. The chain employs TRBV7-9 and TRBJ2-7, with 9 bases matching TRBD1. J was trimmed by 4 bases and V by 6 bases; bases with no gene match: 10. Germline CDR1 SEHNR, CDR2 FQNEAQ (reference sequence). The CDR3 consists of 15 residues. The CDR3 region has the DNA TGTGCCAGCAGTATTTCGGGGACAGGGTTTTACGAGCAGTACTTC. Translation: CASSISGTGFYEQYF.